One T cell receptor (beta chain) is described in this entry. Patients showing uncontrolled infection, other autoimmune disease, pregnancy or lactation were ineligible. This sample was included in a study of T cells in Graves' hyperthyroidism and ophthalmopathy. Trimming left V 7 bases short and J 5 bases short, with 22 bases between. Germline values: CDR1 SGHRS, CDR2 YFSETQ. There are 15 residues in the CDR3. Amplified regions were TCR beta CDR3 sequences from RNA transcripts. First-round RT-PCR targeting the TCR CDR3 was performed with the HTBI primer set. TCRdb processed the multiplex PCR reads anew with MiXCR; each CDR3 protein has one entry. The sample has about 350,000 distinct CDR3 sequences, over 11% seen once.

The J gene is TRBJ2-7, the V gene TRBV5-1; D is perhaps TRBD2 (5 bases). This receptor was identified in a woman in her 30s with Graves' hyperthyroidism. The sequenced sample was blood. Here the CDR3 DNA reads TGCGCCAGCCGAGAGGGTCTCTACTATGGGAACGAGCAGTACTTC. The encoded protein is CASREGLYYGNEQYF.